The 10 T cell receptor beta chains below were found in one sample sequenced in a study of T-cell reconstitution after alpha-beta-depleted transplantation in children. Library preparation (for TCRbeta) was performed with unique molecular identifiers. TCRdb called the PCR reads again in MiXCR, with one record for every CDR3 protein. Found here are under 450,000 distinct CDR3 sequences, roughly 15% of them singletons; the top ten hold 3.5% to 4.5%. Material: PBMCs, obtained from the stem cell graft. The receptors come from a human donor who donated a stem cell graft to a child with Fanconi anemia.

The sample holds a few counts of this clonotype. This chain links TRBV28 with TRBJ2-7; 8 bases align to TRBD1. Looked up from germline, CDR1 is MDHEN and CDR2 is SYDVKM. V gave up 10 bases and J gave up 7 bases; unmatched junction bases: 12. The length of the CDR3 is 13 residues. In nucleotides, the CDR3 is TGTGCCAACCAGGGGGCGCGGTCTCGGGAGCAGTACTTC. This translates into CANQGARSREQYF.

The chain combines TRBV30 with TRBJ1-5; unclear D gene. Trimming cost V 2 bases and J 0 bases, with 8 bases left between them. The CDR3 spans 14 residues. Germline V gene lookup returns CDR1 GTSNPN and CDR2 SVGIG (reference sequence). The CDR3 coding sequence is TGTGCCTGGAGTAGGGAGTATAGCAATCAGCCCCAGCATTTT. Encoded protein: CAWSREYSNQPQHF.

A few counts support this clonotype. The CDR3 DNA sequence: TGTGCCAGCAGCGACCGACAGGGTGGGAATGAGCAGTTCTTC. It is translated as CASSDRQGGNEQFF. The chain combines TRBV7-3 with TRBJ2-1; 7 bases map to TRBD1. J gave up 7 bases and V 5 bases, and 8 bases lay outside the gene matches. CDR3 length: 14 residues. Germline V lookup: CDR1 SGHTA, CDR2 FQGTGA.

V is TRBV7-6 and J is TRBJ2-3, with TRBD2 identical over 12 bases. Per germline, CDR1 SGHVS and CDR2 FNYEAQ. The CDR3 is 16 residues long. The trim removed 5 bases at V and 5 bases at J, leaving 8 bases unmatched. The CDR3 reads CASSLLAGGNQDTQYF. The CDR3 nucleotides read TGTGCCAGCAGCCTACTAGCGGGGGGTAATCAAGATACGCAGTATTTT.

The V and J genes are TRBV7-8 and TRBJ1-5; 7 bases map to TRBD1. The V gene end was trimmed by 4 bases and the J gene end by 6 bases; junction bases not matched to a gene: 9. CDR1 SGHVS and CDR2 FQNEAQ come from the germline V gene. The CDR3 loop spans 15 amino acids. This chain's CDR3 is CASSSAGGHGQPQHF. The CDR3 coding sequence is TGTGCCAGCAGCTCGGCAGGGGGGCACGGTCAGCCCCAGCATTTT.

This clonotype was counted at least ten times. The rearrangement joins TRBV3-1 to TRBJ1-2, with TRBD1 matching 8 bases. Germline trimming cut 4 bases from V and 3 bases from J; bases unmatched to any gene: 10. The CDR3 extends over 16 amino acids. CDR1 and CDR2 (germline): LGHDT, YNNKEL (reference sequence). In DNA, the CDR3 is TGTGCCAGCAGCCCTGCGACAGGGGTCCTATACTATGGCTACACCTTC. Its protein is CASSPATGVLYYGYTF. Full variable domain (rest looked up from reference TRBV3-1 and TRBJ1-2): DTAVSQTPKYLVTQMGNDKSIKCEQNLGHDTMYWYKQDSKKFLKIMFSYNNKELIINETVPNRFSPKSPDKAHLNLHINSLELGDSAVYFCASSPATGVLYYGYTFGSGTRLTVV.

This clonotype was found a few times. The chain recombines TRBV7-8 with TRBJ2-1; D is possibly TRBD2 (6 bases). Trimming took 5 bases from V and 4 from J, leaving 15 bases between them. Germline V gene sequence: CDR1 SGHVS, CDR2 FQNEAQ. CDR3 length: 15 amino acids. CDR3 sequence reads: CASSPHTEGYNEQFF. CDR3 in DNA: TGTGCCAGCAGCCCCCACACGGAGGGATACAATGAGCAGTTCTTC.

This clonotype occurred a few times. The V call is TRBV20-1, the J call TRBJ1-2; unclear D gene. Trimming shortened V by 7 bases and J by 0 bases, and 12 bases separated the two germline ends. CDR3 length: 13 residues. CDR1 is DFQATT and CDR2 is SNEGSKA in the germline V gene (reference sequence). CDR3 protein: CSGLEGANYGYTF. The DNA for the CDR3 is TGCAGTGGGTTGGAGGGTGCTAACTATGGCTACACCTTC.

This clonotype was seen at least ten times. The chain combines TRBV20-1 with TRBJ2-3; TRBD2 matches at 7 bases. V dropped 1 base and J dropped 6; count of bases not matched to a gene: 22. Germline CDR1 reads DFQATT; CDR2 reads SNEGSKA (reference sequence). CDR3 length: 19 amino acids. CDR3 nucleotides: TGCAGTGCTAGAGGCGGGAGAGAAGATAGAGGGATTTCTTGGGATACGCAGTATTTT. It yields the protein CSARGGREDRGISWDTQYF.

This clonotype was recorded many times. The chain has TRBV12-3 or TRBV12-4 and TRBJ2-2; 7 bases fit TRBD1. J gave up 2 bases and V 7 bases, and 10 bases lay outside the gene matches. This CDR3 spans 16 amino acids. DNA for the CDR3: TGTGCCAGCATCCCCGAGGGACAGAGTAACACCGGGGAGCTGTTTTTT. As protein: CASIPEGQSNTGELFF.